Below are 32 T cell receptor beta chains sequenced from a single sample in a study of T cells after yellow fever vaccination. A single record per CDR3 protein comes from TCRdb applying MiXCR to the 5' RACE reads. Found here are around 260,000 distinct CDR3 sequences, around 4.9% of them singletons; the top ten hold under 3.5%. The material was CD4+ T cells sorted from PBMCs, obtained on the day of the yellow fever booster vaccination. The origin of the receptors is a young man who received the YFV17D yellow fever vaccine.

This clonotype was seen more than once but under ten times. The chain links TRBV18 to TRBJ1-1; perhaps TRBD1 as D (6 bases). Looked up from germline, CDR1 is KGHSH and CDR2 is LQKENI. The ends were cut back, 0 bases at V and 4 bases at J, with 12 bases in the middle. The CDR3 spans 15 residues. In DNA, the CDR3 is TGTGCCAGCTCACCACCTGGGTCGACAGGCACTGAAGCTTTCTTT. The encoded protein is CASSPPGSTGTEAFF.

This clonotype was detected many times. The J gene is TRBJ1-2, the V gene TRBV5-1; 7 positions agree with TRBD1. V was pared by 4 bases and J by 8 bases, with 8 bases of the junction left unmatched. The CDR3 extends over 13 amino acids. The germline V gene encodes CDR1 SGHRS and CDR2 YFSETQ. In DNA, the CDR3 is TGCGCCAGCAGCCCGGGGACAGAAGAAGGCTACACCTTC. Translated: CASSPGTEEGYTF.

This clonotype showed up many times. V is TRBV11-2 and J is TRBJ1-2, with D hard to call. Germline V gene data show CDR1 as SGHAT and CDR2 as FQNNGV. This CDR3 has 15 amino acids. V lost 5 bases, J lost 0 bases, and 13 bases lay in between. The CDR3 DNA reads TGTGCCAGCAGCCCCGGAGTTTTAGCTAACTATGGCTACACCTTC. Its translation: CASSPGVLANYGYTF.

This clonotype has a handful of counts. The rearrangement links TRBV4-2 to TRBJ2-3; TRBD2 agrees at 13 bases. Germline assignment: CDR1 LGHNA and CDR2 YNFKEQ. The junction had 11 bases not matched to a gene; V was cut back by 4 bases and J by 4 bases. The CDR3 covers 18 residues. The CDR3 DNA sequence: TGTGCCAGCAGCCCCCGGACTAGCGGGGGCGTGGTGGCAGATACGCAGTATTTT. Protein product: CASSPRTSGGVVADTQYF.

The chain combines TRBV6-2 or TRBV6-3 with TRBJ2-7; D gene uncertain. Trimming took off 8 bases at V and 7 bases at J, with 18 bases between the two ends. The germline V gene has CDR1 MNHEY and CDR2 SVGEGT. CDR3 length equals 13 residues. CDR3 coding DNA: TGTGCCAGCCACTACGGTGCCCTCGGGGAGCAGTACTTC. Translating gives CASHYGALGEQYF.

This clonotype was counted only a few times. V usage is TRBV5-1 and J usage is TRBJ2-6; D is uncertain. The CDR3 sequence is 17 residues long. Trimming removed 4 bases at V and 0 bases at J, with 14 bases between. Looked up from germline, CDR1 is SGHRS and CDR2 is YFSETQ. The CDR3 here is CASSVRTASSGANVLTF. In DNA, the CDR3 is TGCGCCAGCAGCGTGAGGACGGCGAGCTCTGGGGCCAACGTCCTGACTTTC.

This clonotype was counted at least ten times. The chain carries TRBV12-3 or TRBV12-4 and TRBJ2-1; TRBD1 matches 9 bases. The CDR3 has 11 amino acids. The V segment lost 3 bases and the J segment 14 bases; nucleotides outside the gene matches: 2. Here the CDR3 reads CASSLGQGKFF. Here the CDR3 DNA reads TGTGCCAGCAGTTTGGGACAGGGAAAGTTCTTC.

This clonotype was detected a few times. The chain recombines TRBV19 with TRBJ2-3; D may be TRBD1 (6 bases). V lost 6 bases and J lost 4, with 14 bases in between. The CDR3 extends over 14 amino acids. Germline CDR1 LNHDA, CDR2 SQIVND (reference sequence). In nucleotides, the CDR3 is TGTGCCAGTAGGCGGTTACAGGGTGCAGATACGCAGTATTTT. This sequence encodes CASRRLQGADTQYF.

The table lists this clonotype with a few counts. This chain uses TRBV11-2 with TRBJ2-2; 7 nucleotides align to TRBD1. Germline V gene sequence: CDR1 SGHAT, CDR2 FQNNGV. Trimming took 5 bases from V and 7 from J; bases not matched to a gene: 13. This CDR3 is 16 amino acids long. In DNA, the CDR3 is TGTGCCAGCAGCAAAATAAACAGGGGTACGAGCGGGGAGCTGTTTTTT. Amino acids: CASSKINRGTSGELFF.

V usage is TRBV7-2 and J usage is TRBJ1-1, with 10 bases that match TRBD1. Losses at the gene ends were 3 bases for V and 9 bases for J; bases not matched to a gene: 7. The germline CDR1 and CDR2 sequences are SGHTA and FQGNSA. This CDR3 contains 14 residues. The CDR3 sequence is CASSFSGQGGKAFF. As DNA, the CDR3 is TGTGCCAGCAGCTTCTCCGGACAGGGGGGAAAAGCTTTCTTT.

This clonotype turned up a few times. The J gene is TRBJ2-3, the V gene TRBV6-5; TRBD2 might be the D (6 bases). The germline gives CDR1 MNHEY, CDR2 SVGAGI. The V gene lost 8 bases and the J gene lost 4 bases, with 10 bases spanning the gap. This CDR3 is 12 amino acids long. The CDR3 bases are TGTGCCAGCGGCGGGGTTCCAGATACGCAGTATTTT. Protein product: CASGGVPDTQYF.

V is TRBV6-2 or TRBV6-3 and J is TRBJ1-5; D gene unclear. V lost 4 bases and J 3 bases, leaving 10 bases between the germline ends. Germline lookup yields CDR1 MNHEY and CDR2 SVGEGT. The length of the CDR3 is 14 residues. CDR3 coding DNA: TGTGCCAGCAGTTCCCAGATTTTCAATCAGCCCCAGCATTTT. Translation gives CASSSQIFNQPQHF.

This clonotype was counted between two and nine times. The chain combines TRBV11-2 with TRBJ2-5, with 10 nucleotides matching TRBD2. The CDR3 loop spans 17 amino acids. In germline, CDR1 is SGHAT, CDR2 FQNNGV. The trim removed 1 base at V and 1 base at J, leaving 6 bases unmatched. The CDR3 bases are TGTGCCAGCAGCTTAGTCTCTAGCGGGGGCCGCCAAGAGACCCAGTACTTC. Translating gives CASSLVSSGGRQETQYF.

The V call is TRBV10-1, the J call TRBJ2-3; 12 bases are shared with TRBD2. CDR1 and CDR2 (germline): WNHNN, SYGVQD (reference sequence). This CDR3 region has 16 residues. Losses at the gene ends were 4 bases for V and 2 bases for J; bases not matched to a gene: 4. The CDR3 protein is CASSGRTSGDTDTQYF. CDR3 sequence (DNA): TGCGCCAGCAGTGGGAGGACTAGCGGGGACACAGATACGCAGTATTTT.

The chain combines TRBV18 with TRBJ2-1; no reliable D call. CDR1 and CDR2 (germline): KGHSH, LQKENI. The CDR3 sequence is 15 residues long. Trimming took 0 bases from V and 10 from J, leaving 16 bases between them. In nucleotides, the CDR3 is TGTGCCAGCTCACCACCGCCGCCAAGGGTGGGAGAGCAGTTCTTC. Encoded protein: CASSPPPPRVGEQFF. The variable domain in full, completed from reference TRBV18 and TRBJ2-1, reads NAGVMQNPRHLVRRRGQEARLRCSPMKGHSHVYWYRQLPEEGLKFMVYLQKENIIDESGMPKERFSAEFPKEGPSILRIQQVVRGDSAAYFCASSPPPPRVGEQFFGPGTRLTVL.

This clonotype was counted many times. V and J are TRBV7-9 and TRBJ2-5, with a tentative D call TRBD1 (6 bases). The CDR3 spans 14 residues. Trimming took 2 bases from V and 4 from J, leaving 11 bases between them. CDR1 and CDR2 (germline): SEHNR, FQNEAQ (reference sequence). CDR3 loop: CASSLLGRGETQYF. CDR3 in DNA: TGTGCCAGCAGCTTACTTGGCAGGGGAGAGACCCAGTACTTC. The full variable domain, completed using reference TRBV7-9 and TRBJ2-5, is DTGVSQNPRHKITKRGQNVTFRCDPISEHNRLYWYRQTLGQGPEFLTYFQNEAQLEKSRLLSDRFSAERPKGSFSTLEIQRTEQGDSAMYLCASSLLGRGETQYFGPGTRLLVL.

This clonotype was observed at least ten times. The chain links TRBV5-1 to TRBJ1-5; D call uncertain. Germline V gene lookup returns CDR1 SGHRS and CDR2 YFSETQ. Trimming took off 0 bases at V and 6 bases at J, with 7 bases between the two ends. This CDR3 comprises 13 residues. The CDR3 sequence: CASSLGEAQPQHF. DNA for the CDR3: TGCGCCAGCAGCTTGGGAGAAGCTCAGCCCCAGCATTTT. The complete variable domain, with remaining parts taken from reference TRBV5-1 and TRBJ1-5, reads KAGVTQTPRYLIKTRGQQVTLSCSPISGHRSVSWYQQTPGQGLQFLFEYFSETQRNKGNFPGRFSGRQFSNSRSEMNVSTLELGDSALYLCASSLGEAQPQHFGDGTRLSIL.

CDR3 region: CASSPYSGGADSPLHF. The CDR3 DNA follows: TGTGCCAGCAGTCCGTACTCAGGGGGTGCGGATTCACCCCTCCACTTT. The rearrangement joins TRBV6-6 to TRBJ1-6; 7 bases are shared with TRBD1. This CDR3 is 16 amino acids long. CDR1 is MNHNY and CDR2 is SVGAGI in the germline V gene (reference sequence). V gave up 5 bases and J gave up 8 bases; unmatched junction bases: 12.

This clonotype has just a few counts. The V gene is TRBV3-1, the J gene TRBJ1-2; D is undetermined. Germline CDR1 is LGHDT and CDR2 is YNNKEL (reference sequence). Trimming removed 3 bases at V and 2 bases at J, with 4 bases between. The CDR3 runs to 12 residues. CDR3 coding DNA: TGTGCCAGCAGCCAGGAAAACTATGGCTACACCTTC. This sequence encodes CASSQENYGYTF.

This chain uses TRBV4-1 with TRBJ2-3; 12 nucleotides agree with TRBD2. The germline V gene has CDR1 MGHRA and CDR2 YSYEKL. The CDR3 extends over 14 amino acids. V lost 8 bases and J lost 4; bases outside the gene matches: 4. CDR3 in amino acids: CASGSSGGADTQYF. As DNA, the CDR3 is TGCGCCAGCGGATCTAGCGGGGGGGCAGATACGCAGTATTTT.

This clonotype came up many times. V and J are TRBV7-6 and TRBJ2-2; the D gene is possibly TRBD2 (7 bases). Germline V gene data show CDR1 as SGHVS and CDR2 as FNYEAQ. Trimming took off 0 bases at V and 4 bases at J, with 9 bases between the two ends. This CDR3 has 15 residues. The CDR3 DNA is TGTGCCAGCAGCTTAGCGGGGGGGCGCACCGGGGAGCTGTTTTTT. Protein: CASSLAGGRTGELFF.

This clonotype appeared a few times. This chain uses TRBV28 with TRBJ1-5; 7 bases fit TRBD1. Germline CDR1 MDHEN, CDR2 SYDVKM. Unmatched junction bases numbered 6, after V lost 10 bases and J lost 3 bases. CDR3 size: 13 residues. This CDR3 reads CATGTEYNQPQHF. The DNA for the CDR3 is TGTGCCACCGGGACAGAGTACAATCAGCCCCAGCATTTT.

This clonotype was seen ten or more times. The chain combines TRBV9 with TRBJ2-3; 9 positions match TRBD2. This CDR3 comprises 16 residues. CDR1 is SGDLS and CDR2 is YYNGEE in the germline V gene. V shed 4 bases, J shed 5 bases, and the junction held 11 bases outside the gene matches. The CDR3 sequence: CASSPQAGGPGDTQYF. CDR3 DNA sequence: TGTGCCAGCAGCCCCCAGGCGGGGGGGCCTGGAGATACGCAGTATTTT. The entire variable domain, with the rest obtained from reference TRBV9 and TRBJ2-3, is as follows: DSGVTQTPKHLITATGQRVTLRCSPRSGDLSVYWYQQSLDQGLQFLIQYYNGEERAKGNILERFSAQQFPDLHSELNLSSLELGDSALYFCASSPQAGGPGDTQYFGPGTRLTVL.

V usage is TRBV2 and J usage is TRBJ2-7, with a possible D match to TRBD2 (6 bases). Trimming removed 4 bases at V and 4 bases at J, with 14 bases between. The CDR3 runs to 14 residues. Germline-derived CDR1 and CDR2 are SNHLY and FYNNEI. CDR3 bases: TGTGCCAGCAGTGTAGAAGCGGGTCGGTACGAGCAGTACTTC. Amino acid sequence: CASSVEAGRYEQYF. Based on the CDR3 plus reference TRBV2 and TRBJ2-7, the full variable domain is EPEVTQTPSHQVTQMGQEVILRCVPISNHLYFYWYRQILGQKVEFLVSFYNNEISEKSEIFDDQFSVERPDGSNFTLKIRSTKLEDSAMYFCASSVEAGRYEQYFGPGTRLTVT.

On this clonotype itself: This may be a read error: a much more frequent sequence differs by one nucleotide. Here the CDR3 DNA reads TGTGCCAGCAGTTTCTCGGGGCTAGCGGGGGGCCAGTTCTTC. Residues: CASSFSGLAGGQFF. The genes are TRBV27 and TRBJ2-1, with 11 positions matching TRBD2. The CDR3 loop spans 14 amino acids. Trimming cost V 3 bases and J 13 bases; bases outside gene matches: 8. Germline values: CDR1 MNHEY, CDR2 SMNVEV (reference sequence).

Only a few counts were recorded for this clonotype. The J gene is TRBJ2-5, the V gene TRBV6-2 or TRBV6-3; tentative D call: TRBD2 (6 bases). The length of the CDR3 is 14 residues. V lost 3 bases to trimming and J lost 2 bases, with 10 bases between them. Germline V CDR1 and CDR2: MNHEY, SVGEGT. The CDR3 DNA reads as TGTGCCAGCAGTTATGGGGGGAAACAAGAGACCCAGTACTTC. Translation gives CASSYGGKQETQYF.

This clonotype came up a few times. The V and J genes are TRBV7-6 and TRBJ2-3; 16 positions agree with TRBD2. The V and J ends lost 5 bases and 5 bases, in that order; junction bases with no gene match: 13. This CDR3 region has 19 residues. CDR1 is SGHVS, CDR2 FNYEAQ, per germline. CDR3 nucleotides: TGTGCCAGCAGCCCCTACGGGACTAGCGGGGGGGAATCGATAGATACGCAGTATTTT. Protein sequence: CASSPYGTSGGESIDTQYF.

This clonotype was seen ten or more times. The chain employs TRBV12-3 or TRBV12-4 and TRBJ1-2; the D gene is possibly TRBD1 (5 bases). V lost 6 bases and J lost 4, with 9 bases in between. The CDR3 consists of 12 residues. Here the CDR3 reads CASSHDSYGYTF. The CDR3 DNA reads TGTGCCAGCAGCCACGACAGCTATGGCTACACCTTC.

V gene TRBV24-1 combines with J gene TRBJ2-3; a weak D match, TRBD1 (5 bases). V was trimmed by 4 bases and J by 7 bases, leaving 8 bases between them. Germline values: CDR1 KGHDR, CDR2 SFDVKD. The CDR3 has 12 residues. CDR3 sequence (DNA): TGTGCCACCAGTGACGCAGGGTATACGCAGTATTTT. Translation gives CATSDAGYTQYF.

For this clonotype: At one end, the junction sequence differs from germline, possibly due to a read error. This chain uses TRBV28 with TRBJ1-2; no reliable D call. CDR1 and CDR2 (germline): MDHEN, SYDVKM. This CDR3 comprises 12 residues. In nucleotides, the CDR3 is TGTGCCAGCAGGGAAAGAAACTCTGGCTACACCTTC. Residues: CASRERNSGYTF.

This clonotype was detected only a few times. This CDR3 is CASSRGLAPTDTQYF. In DNA form, the CDR3 reads TGCGCCAGCAGCCGGGGACTAGCTCCCACAGATACGCAGTATTTT. The V and J genes are TRBV5-1 and TRBJ2-3, with 9 bases matching TRBD2. This CDR3 spans 15 amino acids. Germline V gene sequence: CDR1 SGHRS, CDR2 YFSETQ. V dropped 4 bases and J dropped 2; count of bases not matched to a gene: 5. The full variable domain, completed using reference TRBV5-1 and TRBJ2-3, is KAGVTQTPRYLIKTRGQQVTLSCSPISGHRSVSWYQQTPGQGLQFLFEYFSETQRNKGNFPGRFSGRQFSNSRSEMNVSTLELGDSALYLCASSRGLAPTDTQYFGPGTRLTVL.

The V call is TRBV10-3, the J call TRBJ1-5; 7 positions agree with TRBD1. The CDR3 consists of 18 residues. J was trimmed by 3 bases and V by 3 bases; bases with no gene match: 14. Germline V gives CDR1 ENHRY, CDR2 SYGVKD. CDR3 loop: CAISDYADRTGPNQPQHF. The CDR3 DNA sequence: TGTGCCATCAGTGACTACGCTGACCGGACAGGACCCAATCAGCCCCAGCATTTT.